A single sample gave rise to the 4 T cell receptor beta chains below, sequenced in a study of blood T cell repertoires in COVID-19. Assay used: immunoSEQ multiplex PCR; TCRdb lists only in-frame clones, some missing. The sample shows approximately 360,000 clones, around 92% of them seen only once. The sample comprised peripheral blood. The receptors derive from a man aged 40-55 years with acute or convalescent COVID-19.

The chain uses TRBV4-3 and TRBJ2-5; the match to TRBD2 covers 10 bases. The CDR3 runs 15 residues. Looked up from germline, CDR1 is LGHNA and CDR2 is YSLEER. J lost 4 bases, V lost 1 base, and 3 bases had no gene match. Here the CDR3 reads CASSQVPSGGETQYF. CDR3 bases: TGCGCCAGCAGCCAAGTCCCTAGCGGGGGAGAGACCCAGTACTTC.

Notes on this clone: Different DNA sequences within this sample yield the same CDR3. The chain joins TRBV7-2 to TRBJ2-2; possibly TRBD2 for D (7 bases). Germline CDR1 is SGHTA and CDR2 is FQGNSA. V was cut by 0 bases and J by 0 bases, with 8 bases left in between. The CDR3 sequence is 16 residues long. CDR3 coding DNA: TGTGCCAGCAGCTTAGCAGGGGGGGCGAACACCGGGGAGCTGTTTTTT. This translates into CASSLAGGANTGELFF.

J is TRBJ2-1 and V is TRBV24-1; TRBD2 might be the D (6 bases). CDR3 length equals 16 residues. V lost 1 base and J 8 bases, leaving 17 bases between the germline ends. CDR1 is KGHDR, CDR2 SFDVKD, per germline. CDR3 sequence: CATSDFRSGVGYEQFF. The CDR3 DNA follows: TGTGCCACCAGTGATTTCCGTTCGGGGGTTGGTTATGAGCAGTTCTTC.

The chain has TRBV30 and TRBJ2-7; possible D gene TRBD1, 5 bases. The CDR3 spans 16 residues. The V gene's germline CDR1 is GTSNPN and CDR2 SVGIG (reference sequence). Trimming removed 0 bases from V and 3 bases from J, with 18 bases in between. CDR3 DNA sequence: TGTGCCTGGAGTGTACGGACCCCAGGGTTGTTCTACGAGCAGTACTTC. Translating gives CAWSVRTPGLFYEQYF.